This is a list of T cell receptor beta chains from one sample in a study of T-cell reconstitution after alpha-beta-depleted transplantation in children. TCRdb used MiXCR to reprocess the PCR reads, holding one entry per CDR3 protein. The sample records about 440,000 distinct CDR3 sequences, around two fifths being singletons. Sample: PBMCs, taken before TCRalphabeta/CD19-depleted stem cell transplant. These receptor sequences come from a girl aged 2-10 years with aplastic anemia, due to receive a stem cell transplant. CDR3s include the opening cysteine and the closing phenylalanine or tryptophan. A D gene is named only where the DNA matches it firmly. Clone size is stated in some rows and not others, as once, few, many or a class when expanded.

CDR3 | DNA | J | size | D | V
CASSLVTGAYEQYF | TGCGCCAGCAGCTTGGTTACAGGAGCCTACGAGCAGTACTTC | TRBJ2-7 | NA | NA | TRBV5-1
CASSRQGAGYYEQFF | TGTGCCAGCAGCCGACAGGGAGCAGGTTATTATGAGCAGTTCTTC | TRBJ2-1 | many | TRBD1 | TRBV12-3/TRBV12-4
CAIRGTGGEDQPQHF | TGTGCCATCAGGGGGACAGGGGGCGAGGATCAGCCCCAGCATTTT | TRBJ1-5 | many | TRBD1 | TRBV10-3
CSGEGSYNEQFF | TGCAGTGGAGAAGGCTCCTACAATGAGCAGTTCTTC | TRBJ2-1 | many | NA | TRBV20-1
CSVVRAGDTQYF | TGCAGCGTTGTGCGCGCTGGAGATACGCAGTATTTT | TRBJ2-3 | once | NA | TRBV29-1
CASGTQVTETQYF | TGTGCCAGCGGAACCCAAGTAACCGAGACCCAGTACTTC | TRBJ2-5 | NA | NA | TRBV12-3/TRBV12-4
CASSQSPRLMRNTEAFF | TGCGCCAGCAGCCAATCCCCCAGGTTGATGAGGAACACTGAAGCTTTCTTT | TRBJ1-1 | many | NA | TRBV4-1
CASSLDQGTPQHF | TGCGCCAGCAGCTTGGACCAGGGGACGCCCCAGCATTTT | TRBJ1-5 | many | NA | TRBV5-1
CASRISGGNQPQHF | TGTGCCAGCAGAATCTCAGGGGGCAATCAGCCCCAGCATTTT | TRBJ1-5 | many | NA | TRBV28
CASRGQWGYTEAFF | TGTGCCAGCAGAGGACAGTGGGGCTACACTGAAGCTTTCTTT | TRBJ1-1 | NA | NA | TRBV27
CASSLVQFF | TGTGCCAGCAGCTTGGTCCAGTTCTTC | TRBJ2-1 | NA | NA | TRBV5-8
CCATRLAGGTGNEQFF | TGCTGTGCTACCCGACTAGCGGGAGGAACAGGCAATGAGCAGTTCTTC | TRBJ2-1 | NA | TRBD2 | TRBV20-1
CASSFSAEAYEQYF | TGTGCCAGCAGTTTTTCGGCAGAAGCCTACGAGCAGTACTTC | TRBJ2-7 | many | NA | TRBV12-3/TRBV12-4
CASSQDVAGVIYNEQFF | TGTGCCAGCAGCCAAGATGTCGCGGGGGTGATCTACAATGAGCAGTTCTTC | TRBJ2-1 | NA | TRBD2 | TRBV4-2
CSARVGTSPDTQYF | TGCAGTGCTAGAGTGGGGACTAGTCCAGATACGCAGTATTTT | TRBJ2-3 | NA | TRBD2 | TRBV20-1
CSGGEGQKNIQYF | TGCAGTGGGGGAGAGGGACAGAAAAACATTCAGTACTTC | TRBJ2-4 | many | TRBD1 | TRBV20-1
CASSLGTSGKFYNEQFF | TGTGCCAGCAGCTTAGGGACTAGCGGGAAGTTCTACAATGAGCAGTTCTTC | TRBJ2-1 | few | TRBD2 | TRBV11-2
CAISAIGSYEQYF | TGTGCCATCAGCGCCATTGGATCCTACGAGCAGTACTTC | TRBJ2-7 | NA | NA | TRBV10-3
CASSLDLNNEQFF | TGCGCCAGCAGCTTGGACTTAAACAATGAGCAGTTCTTC | TRBJ2-1 | many | NA | TRBV5-1
CSARDEVGTGWYNEQFF | TGCAGTGCTAGAGACGAGGTGGGGACAGGGTGGTACAATGAGCAGTTCTTC | TRBJ2-1 | once | TRBD1 | TRBV20-1
CASSIRQTGDTGELFF | TGTGCCAGTAGTATCAGACAGACAGGGGACACCGGGGAGCTGTTTTTT | TRBJ2-2 | few | TRBD1 | TRBV19
CSVEESVRVNIQYF | TGCAGCGTTGAAGAGAGTGTCAGGGTAAACATTCAGTACTTC | TRBJ2-4 | many | NA | TRBV29-1
CATRTATGELFF | TGCGCCACAAGGACTGCGACCGGGGAGCTGTTTTTT | TRBJ2-2 | NA | NA | TRBV5-1
CSVTGTVDSGNTIYF | TGCAGCGTTACCGGGACCGTGGACTCTGGAAACACCATATATTTT | TRBJ1-3 | NA | NA | TRBV29-1